This entry lists 17 T cell receptor beta chains sequenced from one sample in a study of cytomegalovirus exposure and HLA in healthy donors. PCR amplification relied on 60 Vbeta primers (plus 13 Jbeta primers). Sequencing used immunoSEQ multiplex PCR; TCRdb keeps in-frame clones, though not all of them. Of 110,000 to 150,000 clones in the sample, about 82% were seen once. Material: PBMCs. The receptors were sampled from a male donor in good health and CMV-seronegative.

The gene calls are TRBV4-1 and TRBJ2-1; 7 bases fit TRBD1. Germline V gives CDR1 MGHRA, CDR2 YSYEKL. The CDR3 is made up of 20 amino acids. Trimming removed 4 bases from V and 0 bases from J; junction bases left unmatched: 18. As DNA, the CDR3 is TGCGCCAGCAGCCCTCAAGGGGCGACAGGGCGGGTTAGCTCCTACAATGAGCAGTTCTTC. It translates to CASSPQGATGRVSSYNEQFF.

V gene TRBV4-3 combines with J gene TRBJ2-5, with TRBD2 matching over 7 bases. The J call may be in error: the DNA end matches TRBJ2-7 better. Germline V gene data show CDR1 as LGHNA and CDR2 as YSLEER. There are 15 residues in the CDR3. CDR3 sequence reads: CASSQLADSSYEQYF. CDR3 DNA sequence: TGCGCCAGCAGCCAACTAGCGGATAGCTCCTACGAGCAGTACTTC.

This clone was observed a few times. V gene TRBV11-2 combines with J gene TRBJ1-3, with D maybe TRBD1 (6 bases). CDR1 SGHAT and CDR2 FQNNGV come from the germline V gene. V gave up 5 bases and J gave up 9 bases, with 20 bases separating them. The CDR3 sequence is 15 residues long. CDR3 amino acids: CASSPRTAHGATIYF. CDR3 sequence (DNA): TGTGCCAGCAGCCCCCGGACAGCTCACGGTGCCACCATATATTTT.

This clone was seen a single time. The chain couples TRBV7-3 to TRBJ1-1; possible D gene TRBD1, 6 bases. Germline values: CDR1 SGHTA, CDR2 FQGTGA. V lost 6 bases and J 4 bases, leaving 15 bases between the germline ends. The CDR3 is made up of 14 amino acids. This CDR3 is CASSHTGSGTEAFF. The DNA for the CDR3 is TGTGCCAGCAGTCATACAGGGTCGGGCACTGAAGCTTTCTTT.

This chain joins TRBV6-5 and TRBJ2-7; 9 bases map to TRBD1. The V segment lost 6 bases and the J segment 0 bases; nucleotides outside the gene matches: 6. The CDR3 has 15 residues. The germline gives CDR1 MNHEY, CDR2 SVGAGI. The chain's CDR3 is CASSQGTGSSYEQYF. The CDR3 DNA reads as TGTGCCAGCAGCCAAGGGACAGGGAGCTCCTACGAGCAGTACTTC.

The V call is TRBV11-2, the J call TRBJ2-2; 8 nucleotides align to TRBD1. V lost 5 bases, J lost 4 bases, and 6 bases stayed unmatched. The CDR3 spans 15 residues. Per germline, CDR1 SGHAT and CDR2 FQNNGV. Written as DNA, the CDR3 is TGTGCCAGCAGCCCAGGGGGCAGAACCACCGGGGAGCTGTTTTTT. Its translation: CASSPGGRTTGELFF.

This clone was counted between two and nine times. The genes are TRBV13 and TRBJ1-3; TRBD1 aligns across 7 bases. J lost 0 bases, V lost 0 bases, and 14 bases had no gene match. The CDR3 has 20 residues. Germline CDR1 is PRHDT and CDR2 is FYEKMQ (reference sequence). CDR3 sequence reads: CASSLGPPSLQGVSGNTIYF. DNA of the CDR3: TGTGCCAGCAGCTTAGGCCCTCCGTCTCTGCAGGGGGTCTCTGGAAACACCATATATTTT.

V usage is TRBV7-9 and J usage is TRBJ1-1; TRBD1 agrees at 7 bases. V lost 5 bases to trimming and J lost 1 base; unmatched junction nucleotides: 10. The CDR3 loop spans 16 amino acids. The V gene's germline CDR1 is SEHNR and CDR2 FQNEAQ (reference sequence). CDR3 sequence: CASSPQTGSRNTEAFF. The CDR3 nucleotides are TGTGCCAGCAGCCCGCAGACAGGGTCAAGGAACACTGAAGCTTTCTTT.

The rearrangement links TRBV19 to TRBJ1-1; 10 bases agree with TRBD1. The CDR3 is 16 amino acids. Germline CDR1 and CDR2: LNHDA and SQIVND (reference sequence). J was trimmed by 4 bases and V by 6 bases; bases with no gene match: 11. Written as DNA, the CDR3 is TGTGCCAGTAGGGACGACAGGGGGCCCGCGGGCACTGAAGCTTTCTTT. Translated: CASRDDRGPAGTEAFF.

A word on this clone: At one boundary the junction diverges from the germline segment, which might be a read error. The chain recombines TRBV7-9 with TRBJ1-2; tentatively, D is TRBD1 (5 bases). The CDR3 loop spans 15 amino acids. CDR1 SEHNR and CDR2 FQNEAQ come from the germline V gene (reference sequence). Here the CDR3 DNA reads TGTTCCAGCAGCTTAGAGCAGGGCCCAAACTATGGCTACACCTTC. Its protein product is CSSSLEQGPNYGYTF. The variable domain in full, completed from reference TRBV7-9 and TRBJ1-2, reads DTGVSQNPRHKITKRGQNVTFRCDPISEHNRLYWYRQTLGQGPEFLTYFQNEAQLEKSRLLSDRFSAERPKGSFSTLEIQRTEQGDSAMYLCSSSLEQGPNYGYTFGSGTRLTVV.

The V gene is TRBV7-8, the J gene TRBJ2-1, with D possibly matching TRBD2 (7 bases). V dropped 2 bases and J dropped 3 bases, with 14 bases sitting between them. The CDR3 contains 16 residues. CDR1 and CDR2 from the germline V gene are SGHVS and FQNEAQ. The CDR3 DNA sequence: TGTGCCAGCAGCTTACTAGGGGGGGCCCACTACAATGAGCAGTTCTTC. Translated, it gives CASSLLGGAHYNEQFF.

V and J are TRBV4-1 and TRBJ1-2; 11 nucleotides line up with TRBD1. Germline V gene sequence: CDR1 MGHRA, CDR2 YSYEKL. The CDR3 is 16 amino acids. J gave up 4 bases and V 3 bases, and 7 bases lay outside the gene matches. This CDR3 reads CASSQPRTGGIYGYTF. CDR3 DNA: TGCGCCAGCAGCCAGCCTCGGACAGGGGGCATCTATGGCTACACCTTC.

The genes are TRBV5-1 and TRBJ2-2, with 8 bases lining up with TRBD1. Germline CDR1 and CDR2: SGHRS and YFSETQ. V was pared by 4 bases and J by 0 bases, with 8 bases of the junction left unmatched. This CDR3 is 17 amino acids long. In DNA form, the CDR3 reads TGCGCCAGCAGCATAGGGACAGGCAGAACGAACACCGGGGAGCTGTTTTTT. Encoded protein: CASSIGTGRTNTGELFF.

The chain is built from TRBV27 and TRBJ2-1; 12 nucleotides line up with TRBD2. Unmatched junction bases numbered 14, after V lost 4 bases and J lost 4 bases. Germline CDR1 and CDR2: MNHEY and SMNVEV (reference sequence). CDR3 size: 19 residues. Written as DNA, the CDR3 is TGTGCCAGCAGTTCTCCTATAGGGGCTAGCGGGGGGGGGTACAATGAGCAGTTCTTC. Amino acids: CASSSPIGASGGGYNEQFF.

CDR3 region: CASSVGGRASYNEQFF. The CDR3 DNA sequence: TGTGCCAGCAGCGTAGGTGGGAGGGCCTCCTACAATGAGCAGTTCTTC. The chain carries TRBV9 and TRBJ2-1; 7 nucleotides agree with TRBD2. CDR3 length equals 16 residues. Losses at the gene ends were 0 bases for V and 0 bases for J; bases not matched to a gene: 3. CDR1 is SGDLS and CDR2 is YYNGEE in the germline V gene.

This sequence joins TRBV28 and TRBJ2-2, with 8 bases matching TRBD1. The CDR3 covers 15 residues. Germline V gene data show CDR1 as MDHEN and CDR2 as SYDVKM. Unmatched junction bases numbered 4, after V lost 7 bases and J lost 0 bases. This CDR3 reads CASTQQGANTGELFF. The CDR3 coding sequence is TGTGCCAGCACCCAACAGGGGGCGAACACCGGGGAGCTGTTTTTT. The entire variable domain, with the rest obtained from reference TRBV28 and TRBJ2-2, is as follows: DVKVTQSSRYLVKRTGEKVFLECVQDMDHENMFWYRQDPGLGLRLIYFSYDVKMKEKGDIPEGYSVSREKKERFSLILESASTNQTSMYLCASTQQGANTGELFFGEGSRLTVL.

The chain joins TRBV6-1 to TRBJ2-7; 8 positions match TRBD1. The CDR3 sequence is 15 residues long. Germline V CDR1 and CDR2: MNHNS, SASEGT. J lost 2 bases, V lost 2 bases, and 5 bases had no gene match. The CDR3 DNA follows: TGTGCCAGCAGTGAAACCGGGACAGGTCCCTACGAGCAGTACTTC. Translated: CASSETGTGPYEQYF.